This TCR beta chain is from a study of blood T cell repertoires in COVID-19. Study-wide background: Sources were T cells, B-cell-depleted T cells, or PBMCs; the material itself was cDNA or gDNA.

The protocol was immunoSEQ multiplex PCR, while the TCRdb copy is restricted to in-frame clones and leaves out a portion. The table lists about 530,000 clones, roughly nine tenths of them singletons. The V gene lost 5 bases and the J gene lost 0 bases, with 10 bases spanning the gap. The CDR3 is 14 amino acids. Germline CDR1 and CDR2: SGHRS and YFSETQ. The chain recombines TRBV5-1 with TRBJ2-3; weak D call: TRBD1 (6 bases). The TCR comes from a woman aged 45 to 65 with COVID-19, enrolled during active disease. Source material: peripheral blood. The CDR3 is CASSRQESTDTQYF. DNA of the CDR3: TGCGCCAGCAGTCGACAGGAGAGCACAGATACGCAGTATTTT.